A single T cell receptor beta chain is shown here with its context. Its cognate antigen is unknown. Trimming stripped 5 bases from V and 7 bases from J, with 12 bases between. Germline CDR1 and CDR2: SGHVS and FNYEAQ. The CDR3 covers 14 residues. 13 Jbeta primers and 60 Vbeta primers were used for the PCR. Some clones are missing from TCRdb's copy, which holds only in-frame ones; the method was immunoSEQ multiplex PCR. Counted here are around 150,000 clones, about 70% occurring once; the ten biggest clones make up 2% to 3%. This record comes from a study of cytomegalovirus exposure and HLA in healthy donors. Study results and caveats: Roughly uniform depth of sequencing across donors was assumed in presence/absence analyses. Excluded were some V segments that proved indistinguishable, including TRBV6-2 and TRBV6-3. TCR beta sequences numbering 15,000 to 20,000 were associated with HLA alleles at 0.05 false discovery rate in a later analysis. The listing of roughly 160 TCR beta chains classed them as cytomegalovirus-associated.

This receptor was taken from a woman between 35 and 50 years old in good health and CMV-seronegative. The specimen sequenced was PBMCs. J is TRBJ1-6 and V is TRBV7-6; D is undetermined. The CDR3 sequence is CASSLSLLNSPLHF. CDR3 in DNA: TGTGCCAGCAGCCTAAGCCTACTAAATTCACCCCTCCACTTT.